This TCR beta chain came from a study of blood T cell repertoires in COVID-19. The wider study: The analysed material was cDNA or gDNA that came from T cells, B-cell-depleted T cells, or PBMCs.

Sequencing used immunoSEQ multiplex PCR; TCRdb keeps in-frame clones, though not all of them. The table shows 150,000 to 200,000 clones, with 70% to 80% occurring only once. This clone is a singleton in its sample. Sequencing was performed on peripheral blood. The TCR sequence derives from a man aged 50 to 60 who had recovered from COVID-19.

The CDR3 nucleotides read TGTGCCAGCAGCGTGTGGACAGGCGCTACGCAGTATTTT. Translating it yields CASSVWTGATQYF. The chain employs TRBV5-8 and TRBJ2-3, with 7 bases lining up with TRBD1. Germline V gene lookup returns CDR1 SGHTS and CDR2 YDEGEE. J lost 8 bases, V lost 4 bases, and 7 bases had no gene match. The CDR3 extends over 13 amino acids.